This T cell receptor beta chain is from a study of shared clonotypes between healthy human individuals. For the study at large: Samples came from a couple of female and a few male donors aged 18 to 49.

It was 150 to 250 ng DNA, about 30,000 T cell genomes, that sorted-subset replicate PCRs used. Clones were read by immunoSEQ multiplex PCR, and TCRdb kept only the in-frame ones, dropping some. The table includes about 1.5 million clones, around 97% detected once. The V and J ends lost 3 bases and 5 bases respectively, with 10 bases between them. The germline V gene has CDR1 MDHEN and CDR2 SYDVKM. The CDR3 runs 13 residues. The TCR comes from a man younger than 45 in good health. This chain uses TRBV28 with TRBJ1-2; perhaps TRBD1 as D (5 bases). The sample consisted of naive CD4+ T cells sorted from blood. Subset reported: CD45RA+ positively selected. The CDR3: CASSLLGVYGYTF. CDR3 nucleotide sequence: TGTGCCAGCAGTTTGTTGGGGGTTTATGGCTACACCTTC.